This T cell receptor beta chain stems from a study of blood T cell repertoires in COVID-19. Cohort placement rested on clinical history that participants reported themselves. Either two negative PCRs, clearance, or symptom resolution qualified Cohort 3 donors as recovered. In its sample, this clone was seen a few times. Libraries were prepared by immunoSEQ multiplex PCR; TCRdb keeps only in-frame clonotypes and omits some of them. The sample contains fewer than 350,000 clones, 85% of which appear only once. Sequencing used PBMCs or T cells enriched from blood (not recorded which). This clonotype was sampled from a woman in her forties or fifties who had recovered from COVID-19.

The CDR3 is CASSLSSGGIRYEQYF. CDR3 in DNA: TGCGCCAGCAGCTTGTCTAGCGGAGGGATTCGGTACGAGCAGTACTTC. The rearrangement joins TRBV5-1 to TRBJ2-7, with 7 bases aligning to TRBD2. CDR1 is SGHRS, CDR2 YFSETQ, per germline. V shed 1 base and J 4 bases; nucleotides not matched to a gene: 11. The CDR3 is made up of 16 amino acids.